This record looks at one T cell receptor beta chain sequence and its context. Its cognate antigen is unknown. Per germline, CDR1 SGHNT and CDR2 YYREEE (reference sequence). This CDR3 is 15 amino acids long. V lost 4 bases to trimming and J lost 7 bases; unmatched junction nucleotides: 12. This specimen comes from a study of long-term antiretroviral therapy in people with HIV. Across the study: In the earliest collections, sampling predates the 2015 immediate-ART recommendation by about a decade.

Regarding the study as a whole: Before ART, certain clones expanded, and these dominated the repertoire at all time points. HIV repertoires spanned tighter CDR3 length ranges than controls did.

With survey level as its setting, the immunoSEQ assay was v3.0. Sequencing was performed with immunoSEQ multiplex PCR; in TCRdb, only in-frame clones are kept and a portion is missing. The sample has tens of thousands of clones; approximately 76% are singletons. Participants with HIV, all of them, were treated in the United States. The starting material was unsorted PBMCs, obtained around 21 months before starting antiretroviral therapy. This receptor was obtained from a woman aged 40-49 years with HIV. The chain recombines TRBV5-4 with TRBJ2-5; TRBD2 agrees at 8 bases. The CDR3 protein is CASSPGGSGGGTQYF. CDR3 sequence (DNA): TGTGCCAGCAGCCCCGGGGGGAGCGGGGGAGGGACCCAGTACTTC.